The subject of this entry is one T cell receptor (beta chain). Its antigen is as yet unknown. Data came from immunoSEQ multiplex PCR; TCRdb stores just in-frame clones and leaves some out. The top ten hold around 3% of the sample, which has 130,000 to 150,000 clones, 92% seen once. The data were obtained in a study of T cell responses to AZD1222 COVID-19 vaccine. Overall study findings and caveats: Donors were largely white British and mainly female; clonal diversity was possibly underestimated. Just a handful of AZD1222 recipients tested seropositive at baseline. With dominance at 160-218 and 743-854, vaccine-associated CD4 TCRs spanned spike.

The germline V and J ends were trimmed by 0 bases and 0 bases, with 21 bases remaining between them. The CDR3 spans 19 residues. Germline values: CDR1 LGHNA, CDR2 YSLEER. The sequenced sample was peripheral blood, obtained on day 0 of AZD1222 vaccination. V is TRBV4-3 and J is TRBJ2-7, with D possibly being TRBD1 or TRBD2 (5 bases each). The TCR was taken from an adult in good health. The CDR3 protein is CASSQEGQFGTASSYEQYF. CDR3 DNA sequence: TGCGCCAGCAGCCAAGAGGGCCAGTTTGGGACCGCAAGCTCCTACGAGCAGTACTTC.